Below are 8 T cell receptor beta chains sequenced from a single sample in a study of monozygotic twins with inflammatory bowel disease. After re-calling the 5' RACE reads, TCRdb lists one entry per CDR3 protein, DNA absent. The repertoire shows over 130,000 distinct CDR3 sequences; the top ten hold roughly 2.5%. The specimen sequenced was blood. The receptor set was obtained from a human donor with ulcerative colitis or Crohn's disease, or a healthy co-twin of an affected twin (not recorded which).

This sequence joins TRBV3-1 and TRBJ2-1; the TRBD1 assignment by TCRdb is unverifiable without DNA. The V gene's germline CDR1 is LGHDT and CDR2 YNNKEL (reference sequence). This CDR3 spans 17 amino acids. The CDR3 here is CASSQLHSGVPYNEQFF.

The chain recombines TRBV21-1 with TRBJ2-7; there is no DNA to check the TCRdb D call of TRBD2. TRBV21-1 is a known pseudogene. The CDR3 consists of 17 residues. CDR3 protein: CASSKDRLAGGYYEQYF.

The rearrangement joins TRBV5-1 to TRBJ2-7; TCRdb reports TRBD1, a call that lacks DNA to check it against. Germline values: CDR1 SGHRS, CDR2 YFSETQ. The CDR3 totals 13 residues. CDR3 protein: CASTTESSYEQYF.

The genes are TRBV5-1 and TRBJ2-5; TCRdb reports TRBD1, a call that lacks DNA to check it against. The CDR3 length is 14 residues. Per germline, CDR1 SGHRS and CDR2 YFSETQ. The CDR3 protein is CASSWSGDRETQYF.

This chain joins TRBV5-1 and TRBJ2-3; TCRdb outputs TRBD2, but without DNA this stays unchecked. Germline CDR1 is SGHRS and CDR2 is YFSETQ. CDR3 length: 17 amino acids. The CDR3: CASSWGLAGGSTDTQYF.

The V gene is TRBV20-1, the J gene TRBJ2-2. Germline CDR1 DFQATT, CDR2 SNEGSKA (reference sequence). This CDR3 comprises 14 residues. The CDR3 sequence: CSARDTFQSGELFF.

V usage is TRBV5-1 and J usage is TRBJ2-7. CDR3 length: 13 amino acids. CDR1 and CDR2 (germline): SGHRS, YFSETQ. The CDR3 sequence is CASSQPSSYEQYF.

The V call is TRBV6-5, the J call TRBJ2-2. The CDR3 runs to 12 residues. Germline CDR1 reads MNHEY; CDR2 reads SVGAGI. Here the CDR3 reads CASSYSYGELFF.